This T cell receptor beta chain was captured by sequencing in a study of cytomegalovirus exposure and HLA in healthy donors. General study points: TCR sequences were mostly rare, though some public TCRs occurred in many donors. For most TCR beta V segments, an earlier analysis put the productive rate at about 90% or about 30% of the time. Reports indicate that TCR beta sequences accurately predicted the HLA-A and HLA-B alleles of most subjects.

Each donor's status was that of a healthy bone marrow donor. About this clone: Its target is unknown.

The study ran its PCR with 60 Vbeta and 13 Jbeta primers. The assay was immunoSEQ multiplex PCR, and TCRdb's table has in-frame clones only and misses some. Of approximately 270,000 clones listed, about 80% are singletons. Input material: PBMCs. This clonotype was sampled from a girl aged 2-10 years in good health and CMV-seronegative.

CDR3 nucleotide sequence: TGTGCCAGCTCCCTAGGGACTAGCGGGGCAGATACGCAGTATTTT. Its translation is CASSLGTSGADTQYF. The rearrangement joins TRBV18 to TRBJ2-3, with 13 positions matching TRBD2. The CDR3 has 15 residues. Germline CDR1 is KGHSH and CDR2 is LQKENI. V was pared by 6 bases and J by 4 bases, with 4 bases of the junction left unmatched.